This is a list of T cell receptor beta chains from one sample in a study of blood T cell repertoires in COVID-19. The method was immunoSEQ multiplex PCR; TCRdb's version includes in-frame clones alone and lacks a portion of them. The sample includes roughly 400,000 clones, nearly 90% of them seen just once. Sequencing was performed on PBMCs or T cells enriched from blood (not recorded which). Every receptor here comes from a woman aged 40 to 50 with acute COVID-19. Both conserved end residues are part of each CDR3. A D gene is named only where the DNA matches it firmly. The size field is filled for only some rows; it gives once, few, many or a size class.

j_call d_call v_call cdr3_length clone_size cdr3_aa cdr3_nt
TRBJ1-4 TRBD1 TRBV20-1 9 NA CSAGQGRVF TGCAGTGCTGGACAGGGGCGGGTTTTT
TRBJ1-2 NA TRBV28 14 NA CASSTQVPNYGYTF TGTGCCAGCAGTACACAGGTACCTAACTATGGCTACACCTTC
TRBJ1-4 TRBD1 TRBV5-5 15 NA CASRYRDRTNEKLFF TGTGCCAGCAGATACCGGGACAGGACGAATGAAAAACTGTTTTTT
TRBJ2-1 NA TRBV24-1 17 NA CATSDLHQVCSYNEQFF TGTGCCACCAGTGATTTGCATCAGGTCTGCTCCTACAATGAGCAGTTCTTC
TRBJ2-3 TRBD2 TRBV4-2 17 NA CASSQDMLAGGPGTQYF TGTGCCAGCAGCCAAGACATGCTAGCGGGGGGGCCTGGAACGCAGTATTTT
TRBJ2-7 NA TRBV24-1 13 NA CATRQGSTSEQYF TGTGCCACCAGACAGGGTTCCACTAGCGAGCAGTACTTC
TRBJ1-5 NA TRBV5-1 15 NA CASSSDGGGNQPQHF TGCGCCAGCAGCTCGGACGGGGGGGGCAATCAGCCCCAGCATTTT
TRBJ1-1 NA TRBV6-5 12 NA CASSHPNREAFF TGTGCCAGCAGCCACCCTAACAGGGAAGCTTTCTTT
TRBJ2-7 NA TRBV4-2 15 NA CASSQVQGTNYEQYF TGTGCCAGCAGCCAAGTGCAAGGGACAAACTACGAGCAGTACTTC
TRBJ2-3 TRBD2 TRBV19 16 NA CASSSRLAESTDTQYF TGTGCCAGTAGTTCCCGACTAGCGGAATCCACAGATACGCAGTATTTT
TRBJ1-6 TRBD1 TRBV30 16 NA CAWSVPGGRYNSPLHF TGTGCCTGGAGTGTACCAGGGGGCCGATATAATTCACCCCTCCACTTT
TRBJ2-7 TRBD1 TRBV27 13 once CASRDTGDYEQYF TGTGCCAGCAGAGATACAGGGGACTACGAGCAGTACTTC
TRBJ2-1 TRBD2 TRBV6-6 18 few CASSPRPGLAGVANEQFF TGTGCCAGCAGTCCACGACCGGGACTAGCGGGGGTCGCCAATGAGCAGTTCTTC
TRBJ2-5 TRBD2 TRBV27 14 NA CASSYASGEETQYF TGTGCCAGCAGTTACGCTAGCGGCGAAGAGACCCAGTACTTC
TRBJ1-2 TRBD1 TRBV5-8 13 few CASSGQDNYGYTF TGTGCCAGCAGCGGACAGGATAACTATGGCTACACCTTC
TRBJ2-1 TRBD1 TRBV11-3 15 few CASSSDGQENNEQFF TGTGCCAGCAGCTCCGACGGACAGGAAAACAATGAGCAGTTCTTC
TRBJ2-3 TRBD2 TRBV15 15 once CATTESGGAIDTQYF TGTGCCACCACCGAATCCGGGGGGGCGATAGATACGCAGTATTTT
TRBJ1-2 NA TRBV27 16 NA CASSRISGAGGYGYTF TGTGCCAGCAGCCGAATCTCAGGGGCTGGTGGCTATGGCTACACCTTC
TRBJ1-1 NA TRBV15 16 NA CATSRGLGVMNTEAFF TGTGCCACCAGCAGAGGCCTGGGAGTCATGAACACTGAAGCTTTCTTT
TRBJ2-2 TRBD1 TRBV5-1 15 NA CASSLAAGGIGELFF TGCGCCAGCAGCTTGGCCGCAGGGGGCATCGGGGAGCTGTTTTTT
TRBJ2-7 NA TRBV5-1 14 NA CASSYRGGSYEQYF TGCGCCAGCAGTTACAGGGGGGGTTCCTACGAGCAGTACTTC
TRBJ1-6 TRBD1 TRBV18 17 once CASSPPRTGVYNSPLHF TGTGCCAGCTCACCACCGAGGACAGGGGTATATAATTCACCCCTCCACTTT
TRBJ2-1 NA TRBV6-5 14 NA CAISRDTAYNEQFF TGTGCCATCAGCCGGGACACCGCCTACAATGAGCAGTTCTTC
TRBJ2-1 TRBD2 TRBV11-2 18 NA CASSLDLGDGGARGEQFF TGTGCCAGCAGCTTAGATCTGGGTGACGGGGGGGCCCGGGGTGAGCAGTTCTTC
TRBJ2-7 NA TRBV19 14 NA CASRSGTNSYEQYF TGTGCCAGTAGGAGCGGGACAAACTCCTACGAGCAGTACTTC